The 13 T cell receptor beta chains given below trace back to one sample, sequenced in a study of blood T cells in healthy people across ages. Using a J-beta primer mix together with a sample-barcoded 5' primer, a second PCR was run for about 6 to 12 cycles. From the 5' RACE reads, TCRdb called clonotypes with MiXCR, one entry per CDR3 protein. This table has some 710,000 distinct CDR3 sequences, 35% to 60% appearing once. The specimen was blood. These receptors were collected from an elderly man in good health.

About this clonotype itself: Its ends do not fully match the called genes, so a read error is possible. This chain links TRBV6-5 with TRBJ2-7, with 9 bases that match TRBD1. The germline CDR1 and CDR2 sequences are MNHEY and SVGAGI. CDR3 size: 13 residues. CDR3 sequence reads: CASSDSGQGAQYF. CDR3 nucleotide sequence: TGTGCCAGCAGTGACTCGGGACAGGGCGCGCAGTACTTC.

In this sample, this clonotype turned up a few times. The chain links TRBV6-1 to TRBJ2-1; the D is unclear. The CDR3 has 16 amino acids. With 6 bases removed from V and 0 bases from J, the gap between germline ends came to 15 bases. Germline CDR1 is MNHNS and CDR2 is SASEGT. The CDR3 bases are TGTGCCAGCAGGGAAAGAGTCGATCCCTCCTACAATGAGCAGTTCTTC. Its protein is CASRERVDPSYNEQFF.

In nucleotides, the CDR3 is TGTGCCAGCAGCGCGCAGGGGGGTCCCTACGGGCAGTACTTC. Translating it yields CASSAQGGPYGQYF. V and J are TRBV7-2 and TRBJ2-5, with D perhaps TRBD1 (7 bases). The CDR3 consists of 14 residues. V was trimmed by 5 bases and J by 11 bases, leaving 21 bases between them. The germline V gene encodes CDR1 SGHTA and CDR2 FQGNSA.

This chain connects TRBV7-9 to TRBJ2-3, with 12 bases lining up with TRBD1. V lost 4 bases, J lost 7 bases, and 9 bases stayed unmatched. CDR1 and CDR2 (germline): SEHNR, FQNEAQ (reference sequence). CDR3 length: 16 amino acids. CDR3 sequence: CASSSTGTGGLNTQYF. Here the CDR3 DNA reads TGTGCCAGCAGCTCGACCGGGACAGGGGGCTTGAATACGCAGTATTTT.

Many counts were recorded for this clonotype. The chain uses TRBV5-5 and TRBJ1-6; D might be TRBD1 (5 bases). The CDR3 contains 13 residues. V was shortened by 10 bases and J by 9 bases, with 17 bases between the two germline ends. CDR1 and CDR2 (germline): SGHKS, YYEKEE (reference sequence). This CDR3 is CAGGTEITSPLHF. CDR3 DNA sequence: TGTGCCGGAGGGACCGAGATCACTTCACCCCTCCACTTT.

The chain carries TRBV4-2 and TRBJ2-7; tentative D call: TRBD2 (6 bases). V lost 4 bases and J 7 bases, leaving 20 bases between the germline ends. Looked up from germline, CDR1 is LGHNA and CDR2 is YNFKEQ. CDR3 length: 15 residues. The CDR3 DNA sequence: TGTGCCAGCAGCCGGACCGGGACTTCAGCTGTTGAGCAGTACTTC. This sequence encodes CASSRTGTSAVEQYF.

The V call is TRBV7-8, the J call TRBJ2-5; no clear D. The CDR3 is 15 amino acids. Trimming pared 5 bases from V and 11 bases from J, leaving 24 bases between. Germline loops: CDR1 SGHVS, CDR2 FQNEAQ. CDR3 protein: CASSEELSDSNEQYF. The CDR3, as DNA: TGTGCCAGCAGCGAAGAACTAAGTGACTCCAATGAGCAGTACTTC.

The CDR3 spells CSAEGGRAHREQFF. The CDR3 bases are TGCAGTGCTGAGGGCGGGAGGGCCCATCGTGAGCAGTTCTTC. The rearrangement links TRBV20-1 to TRBJ2-1; 9 nucleotides agree with TRBD2. V dropped 5 bases and J dropped 9; count of bases not matched to a gene: 11. This CDR3 spans 14 amino acids. CDR1 DFQATT and CDR2 SNEGSKA come from the germline V gene (reference sequence).

The chain carries TRBV18 and TRBJ2-5; D ambiguous. Germline CDR1 is KGHSH and CDR2 is LQKENI. This CDR3 region has 17 residues. V was cut by 1 base and J by 13 bases, with 28 bases left in between. CDR3 sequence (DNA): TGTGCCAGCTCACCACTCCGACGAGACCTAGGCTCCTACGAGCGGTACTTC. It codes for CASSPLRRDLGSYERYF.

V gene TRBV28 combines with J gene TRBJ2-7, with D perhaps matching TRBD1 (6 bases). The CDR3 has 13 residues. V was cut by 10 bases and J by 1 base, with 14 bases left in between. Germline V gives CDR1 MDHEN, CDR2 SYDVKM. The CDR3 sequence: CATQGFRSYEQYF. CDR3 bases: TGTGCCACCCAGGGGTTTAGGTCCTACGAGCAGTACTTC.

The chain combines TRBV30 with TRBJ1-1; D gene unclear. The CDR3 is 13 residues long. With 3 bases removed from V and 2 bases from J, the gap between germline ends came to 10 bases. Germline CDR1 GTSNPN, CDR2 SVGIG (reference sequence). CDR3 bases: TGTGCCTGGAGGGGGTCTCTTAACACTGAAGCTTTCTTT. It codes for CAWRGSLNTEAFF.

There are a few counts of this clonotype. This chain uses TRBV20-1 with TRBJ2-3; D uncertain. Deletions cut 8 bases from V and 6 bases from J, with 15 bases between. The CDR3 runs 12 residues. CDR1 is DFQATT, CDR2 SNEGSKA, per germline (reference sequence). CDR3 region: CSQELMVDTQYF. In DNA, the CDR3 is TGCAGTCAAGAATTGATGGTGGATACGCAGTATTTT.

The chain couples TRBV6-2 or TRBV6-3 to TRBJ2-7; D is perhaps TRBD2 (6 bases). With 8 bases removed from V and 2 bases from J, the gap between germline ends came to 7 bases. CDR3 length equals 11 residues. The germline CDR1 and CDR2 sequences are MNHEY and SVGEGT. In DNA, the CDR3 is TGTGCCAGCCGGAGGGCCTACGAGCAGTACTTC. Translation: CASRRAYEQYF.